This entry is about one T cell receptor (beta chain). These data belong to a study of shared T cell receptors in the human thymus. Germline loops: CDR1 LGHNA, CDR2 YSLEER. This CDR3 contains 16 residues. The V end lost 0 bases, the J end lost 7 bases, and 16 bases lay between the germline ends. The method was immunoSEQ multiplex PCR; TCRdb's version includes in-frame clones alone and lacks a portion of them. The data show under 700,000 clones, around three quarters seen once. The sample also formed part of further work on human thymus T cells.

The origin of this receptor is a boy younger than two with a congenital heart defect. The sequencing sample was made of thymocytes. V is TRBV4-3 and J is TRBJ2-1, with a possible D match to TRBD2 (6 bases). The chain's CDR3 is CASSQDLRERFNEQFF. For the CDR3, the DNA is TGCGCCAGCAGCCAAGATCTCCGGGAGAGATTTAATGAGCAGTTCTTC.